The clone carrying this T cell receptor (beta chain) was seen more than once but under ten times. The germline V gene encodes CDR1 DFQATT and CDR2 SNEGSKA (reference sequence). Trimming removed 1 base from V and 7 bases from J, with 14 bases in between. The CDR3 is 14 residues long. During its preparation, the TCRbeta library received unique molecular identifiers. TCRdb called the PCR reads again in MiXCR, with one record for every CDR3 protein. The table has about 200,000 distinct CDR3 sequences, less than 15% seen once; the top ten hold less than 15%. The sample belongs to a study of T-cell reconstitution after alpha-beta-depleted transplantation in children.

This clonotype was obtained from a human donor who donated a stem cell graft to a child with acute lymphoblastic leukemia. The chain couples TRBV20-1 to TRBJ1-5, with TRBD1 as a possible D gene (5 bases). Source: PBMCs from the stem cell graft donor, taken from the stem cell graft. The CDR3 region is CSARVGGNIQPQHF. CDR3 nucleotide sequence: TGCAGTGCTAGAGTCGGGGGAAATATCCAGCCCCAGCATTTT.